This T cell receptor beta chain was captured in a study of shared clonotypes between healthy human individuals. Notes on the study in general: Several donors held about 5.1% of naive CD4 clonotypes in common. Read depth was anticipated to influence clonotype sharing among donors. The study generally estimated greater richness for naive than memory subsets.

Produced via immunoSEQ multiplex PCR; TCRdb's table is partial and in-frame only. The sample has a few million clones, approximately 93% seen once; the top ten hold roughly 0.36%. Concerning this clone: The antigen remains undetermined. A read error may produce the germline difference seen at one junction end.

Germline V CDR1 and CDR2: SGHRS, YFSETQ. This CDR3 has 15 residues. Specimen: naive CD4+ T cells from PBMCs. Subset described: CD45RA+ positively selected. The sequence derives from a young man in good health. Some clones in this sample may be carry-over from other donors' samples. This chain joins TRBV5-1 and TRBJ2-7; the D call may be TRBD1 or TRBD2 (7 bases each). CDR3 nucleotide sequence: TGTGCCAGCAGCGTGACAGGGAGGGGCCTGGGCGAGCAGTACTTC. It yields the protein CASSVTGRGLGEQYF.